A single sample is the source of the 28 T cell receptor beta chains below, sequenced in a study of beta chain features in type 1 diabetes. Since all of the isolated RNA was reverse transcribed, expressed TCRB transcripts were what got sequenced. Method: immunoSEQ multiplex PCR; TCRdb's copy keeps in-frame clones and lacks some. Of about 150,000 clones detected, about 9.1% appear once; the ten largest clones hold roughly 2.5%. Sample: central memory CD4+ T cells from blood. These receptors all come from a woman aged 18-29 years in good health.

The chain has TRBV10-3 and TRBJ1-1; D might be TRBD1 (5 bases). The CDR3 contains 16 residues. Germline loops: CDR1 ENHRY, CDR2 SYGVKD. Trimming removed 8 bases from V and 2 bases from J, with 21 bases in between. The CDR3 DNA is TGTGCCATCGGGTCTGACAGCACAGAGCTAAACACTGAAGCTTTCTTT. Amino acids: CAIGSDSTELNTEAFF.

V is TRBV7-2 and J is TRBJ2-1; 9 bases fit TRBD2. The V and J ends lost 4 bases and 14 bases, in that order; junction bases with no gene match: 15. Germline-derived CDR1 and CDR2 are SGHTA and FQGNSA. The CDR3 has 15 amino acids. CDR3 in DNA: TGTGCCAGCAGCTCGCGAGCGGCGAGAGGGACTAGCAAGTTCTTC. The encoded protein is CASSSRAARGTSKFF.

This rearrangement joins TRBV10-3 to TRBJ2-7; 8 bases line up with TRBD1. Germline V CDR1 and CDR2: ENHRY, SYGVKD. This CDR3 has 15 amino acids. After removal of 2 bases from V and 5 bases from J, the junction contained 8 bases not matched to a gene. In DNA form, the CDR3 reads TGTGCCATCAGTGAGAGGGGCAGGGGGCTGGACGAGCAGTACTTC. It codes for CAISERGRGLDEQYF.

The rearrangement joins TRBV6-5 to TRBJ2-7; 9 nucleotides match TRBD1. The CDR3 has 13 residues. The V gene end was trimmed by 8 bases and the J gene end by 4 bases; junction bases not matched to a gene: 6. Germline V gene lookup returns CDR1 MNHEY and CDR2 SVGAGI. CDR3 bases: TGTGCCAGCGGACGGGACAGGGAATACGAGCAGTACTTC. Protein sequence: CASGRDREYEQYF.

V usage is TRBV4-2 and J usage is TRBJ2-1; 11 bases are a match to TRBD1. From germline, CDR1 is LGHNA and CDR2 YNFKEQ. J lost 6 bases, V lost 3 bases, and 7 bases had no gene match. The CDR3 has 16 residues. CDR3 in amino acids: CASSHAGQGAGNEQFF. The CDR3 DNA sequence: TGTGCCAGCAGCCACGCTGGACAGGGGGCGGGCAATGAGCAGTTCTTC.

The gene calls are TRBV29-1 and TRBJ2-1; TRBD2 is a possible D gene (6 bases). V shed 6 bases and J shed 6 bases, with 15 bases lying between them. The CDR3 length is 13 residues. Germline loops: CDR1 SQVTM, CDR2 ANQGSEA. In DNA, the CDR3 is TGCAGCGTCGCTTTGACCGGGGGCAATGAGCAGTTCTTC. This translates into CSVALTGGNEQFF.

This rearrangement joins TRBV5-4 to TRBJ2-2; possible D gene TRBD2, 5 bases. Trimming removed 3 bases from V and 1 base from J, with 10 bases in between. The CDR3 has 15 amino acids. Germline V gives CDR1 SGHNT, CDR2 YYREEE (reference sequence). In nucleotides, the CDR3 is TGTGCCAGCAGCTCACTAGGGAGGAACACCGGGGAGCTGTTTTTT. This codes for CASSSLGRNTGELFF.

The CDR3 is CASSFSAGVVYEQYF. CDR3 nucleotides: TGCGCCAGCAGCTTTTCGGCGGGAGTGGTTTACGAGCAGTACTTC. The gene calls are TRBV5-1 and TRBJ2-7; 7 bases align to TRBD2. Per the germline V gene, CDR1 is SGHRS and CDR2 is YFSETQ. This CDR3 spans 15 amino acids. V lost 2 bases to trimming and J lost 4 bases; unmatched junction nucleotides: 9.

The chain links TRBV11-3 to TRBJ2-1; 8 positions match TRBD2. The V gene's germline CDR1 is SGHNT and CDR2 YENEEA. After removal of 1 base from V and 9 bases from J, the junction contained 5 bases not matched to a gene. This CDR3 spans 14 amino acids. CDR3: CASSLGLAFGEQFF. Here the CDR3 DNA reads TGTGCCAGCAGCTTAGGACTAGCGTTTGGTGAGCAGTTCTTC.

This clone was seen more than once but under ten times. The genes are TRBV7-9 and TRBJ2-5; a weak D match, TRBD2 (5 bases). The V end was cut by 5 bases, the J end by 2 bases, with 15 bases between. Germline V gene lookup returns CDR1 SEHNR and CDR2 FQNEAQ (reference sequence). The length of the CDR3 is 15 residues. CDR3 sequence reads: CASSPTGRIQETQYF. The DNA of the CDR3 is TGTGCCAGCAGCCCGACGGGAAGAATACAAGAGACCCAGTACTTC.

The chain uses TRBV5-4 and TRBJ1-6, with 10 bases aligning to TRBD1. This CDR3 is 16 amino acids long. V dropped 1 base and J dropped 6; count of bases not matched to a gene: 4. Germline-derived CDR1 and CDR2 are SGHNT and YYREEE (reference sequence). The CDR3 DNA reads as TGTGCCAGCAGCTTGCCGGGGACAGGGGTTAATTCACCCCTCCACTTT. It translates to CASSLPGTGVNSPLHF.

The chain links TRBV23-1 to TRBJ2-7; TRBD1 agrees at 7 bases. TRBV23-1 is an ORF for which the function is uncertain. This CDR3 has 15 amino acids. Trimming at V came to 4 bases and at J to 0 bases, leaving 6 bases not matched to a gene. CDR3 in amino acids: CASSRDRESSYEQYF. In nucleotides, the CDR3 is TGCGCCAGCAGTCGGGACAGAGAGAGCTCCTACGAGCAGTACTTC.

This clone was seen ten or more times. The CDR3 here is CASRKTGNTIYF. CDR3 nucleotide sequence: TGTGCCAGCAGGAAGACAGGAAACACCATATATTTT. The V call is TRBV25-1, the J call TRBJ1-3, with D hard to call. The CDR3 runs 12 residues. CDR1 is MGHDK, CDR2 SYGVNS, per germline. Trimming shortened V by 6 bases and J by 4 bases, and 7 bases separated the two germline ends.

The V call is TRBV5-1, the J call TRBJ2-5; 8 positions agree with TRBD2. In germline, CDR1 is SGHRS, CDR2 YFSETQ. V lost 4 bases, J lost 1 base, and 6 bases stayed unmatched. CDR3 length equals 15 residues. This CDR3 reads CASSGSGSPQETQYF. The CDR3 bases are TGCGCCAGCAGCGGGAGCGGGAGCCCCCAAGAGACCCAGTACTTC.

This clone was seen more than once but under ten times. V usage is TRBV7-2 and J usage is TRBJ2-1, with 7 bases identical to TRBD1. V shed 6 bases and J 2 bases; nucleotides not matched to a gene: 7. Germline CDR1 is SGHTA and CDR2 is FQGNSA. There are 15 residues in the CDR3. In DNA form, the CDR3 reads TGTGCCAGCAGGGCGACAGGGAGCACCTACAATGAGCAGTTCTTC. It translates to CASRATGSTYNEQFF. The variable domain in full, with the rest retrieved from reference TRBV7-2 and TRBJ2-1, is GAGVSQSPSNKVTEKGKDVELRCDPISGHTALYWYRQSLGQGLEFLIYFQGNSAPDKSGLPSDRFSAERTGGSVSTLTIQRTQQEDSAVYLCASRATGSTYNEQFFGPGTRLTVL.

This clone occurred a few times. This CDR3 is also generated by other DNA sequences in the sample. This rearrangement joins TRBV5-1 to TRBJ1-1; D is undetermined. The CDR3 runs 15 residues. V was cut by 0 bases and J by 0 bases, with 9 bases left in between. Per germline, CDR1 SGHRS and CDR2 YFSETQ. Here the CDR3 DNA reads TGCGCCAGCAGCTTGGGTCCGGGGATGAACACTGAAGCTTTCTTT. Translation: CASSLGPGMNTEAFF.

V is TRBV7-3 and J is TRBJ1-5, with 9 bases lining up with TRBD1. The V gene's germline CDR1 is SGHTA and CDR2 FQGTGA. V lost 5 bases, J lost 5 bases, and 13 bases stayed unmatched. The CDR3 covers 17 residues. The CDR3 here is CASSTQGAGPNYQPQHF. The CDR3 DNA reads TGTGCCAGCAGCACACAGGGGGCTGGGCCCAATTATCAGCCCCAGCATTTT.

V gene TRBV5-1 combines with J gene TRBJ1-2; weak D call: TRBD1 (5 bases). V was pared by 5 bases and J by 4 bases, with 12 bases between. This CDR3 comprises 13 residues. Germline assignment: CDR1 SGHRS and CDR2 YFSETQ. In DNA form, the CDR3 reads TGCGCCAGCAGTTCCGCGGGGGGCTATGGCTACACCTTC. As protein: CASSSAGGYGYTF.

The gene calls are TRBV5-6 and TRBJ2-5; the D gene is possibly TRBD2 (5 bases). CDR1 and CDR2 (germline): SGHDT, YYEEEE. Trimming took off 4 bases at V and 1 base at J, with 11 bases between the two ends. This CDR3 is 14 amino acids long. The CDR3 DNA sequence: TGTGCCAGCAGCCCGAGGAGGTCCCAAGAGACCCAGTACTTC. Encoded protein: CASSPRRSQETQYF.

This clone was found a few times. This chain links TRBV6-5 with TRBJ1-4; unclear D gene. The CDR3 sequence is 14 residues long. Trimming removed 6 bases from V and 5 bases from J, with 13 bases in between. Germline CDR1 and CDR2: MNHEY and SVGAGI. CDR3 DNA: TGTGCCAGCAGGACTGGAAGGAACAATGAAAAACTGTTTTTT. It encodes CASRTGRNNEKLFF.

J is TRBJ1-1 and V is TRBV4-1; TRBD1 matches 9 bases. V shed 4 bases, J shed 4 bases, and the junction held 10 bases outside the gene matches. This CDR3 contains 16 residues. Germline CDR1 is MGHRA and CDR2 is YSYEKL. CDR3: CASSRGQGGTGTEAFF. In DNA, the CDR3 is TGCGCCAGCAGCCGGGGACAGGGAGGAACGGGCACTGAAGCTTTCTTT.

The chain employs TRBV2 and TRBJ1-1; 8 bases are a match to TRBD1. The germline gives CDR1 SNHLY, CDR2 FYNNEI. Germline trimming cut 4 bases from V and 5 bases from J; bases unmatched to any gene: 0. This CDR3 is 12 amino acids long. CDR3 coding DNA: TGTGCCAGCAGTGGACAGGGGACTGAAGCTTTCTTT. It encodes CASSGQGTEAFF. Together with reference TRBV2 and TRBJ1-1, the CDR3 gives the full variable domain: EPEVTQTPSHQVTQMGQEVILRCVPISNHLYFYWYRQILGQKVEFLVSFYNNEISEKSEIFDDQFSVERPDGSNFTLKIRSTKLEDSAMYFCASSGQGTEAFFGQGTRLTVV.

This clone has ten or more counts. The chain joins TRBV14 to TRBJ2-5; TRBD1 is a possible D gene (6 bases). This CDR3 contains 15 residues. Germline V gene data show CDR1 as SGHDN and CDR2 as FVKESK. V was cut by 1 base and J by 2 bases, with 11 bases left in between. The CDR3 DNA reads as TGTGCCAGCAGCCAAGGCAGGGGCAAGCAAGAGACCCAGTACTTC. Translating gives CASSQGRGKQETQYF.

This clone was observed at least ten times. The V and J genes are TRBV11-2 and TRBJ2-1; D perhaps matches TRBD1 (6 bases). Trimming pared 3 bases from V and 0 bases from J, leaving 12 bases between. This CDR3 is built from 16 residues. CDR1 and CDR2 (germline): SGHAT, FQNNGV. In DNA form, the CDR3 reads TGTGCCAGCAGCTTGGCAGACAGGAGCTCCTACAATGAGCAGTTCTTC. It specifies CASSLADRSSYNEQFF.

The chain combines TRBV18 with TRBJ2-3, with a possible D match to TRBD1 (6 bases). Trimming took off 3 bases at V and 1 base at J, with 11 bases between the two ends. This CDR3 has 15 residues. Per germline, CDR1 KGHSH and CDR2 LQKENI. Written as DNA, the CDR3 is TGTGCCAGCTCACCCGCAGGGGCTGGCACAGATACGCAGTATTTT. This codes for CASSPAGAGTDTQYF.

This clone has a handful of counts. The V call is TRBV30, the J call TRBJ1-5, with TRBD1 identical over 10 bases. Germline values: CDR1 GTSNPN, CDR2 SVGIG (reference sequence). The CDR3 is made up of 15 amino acids. V trimming: 1 base; J trimming: 6 bases; junction bases outside the gene matches: 6. The CDR3, as DNA: TGTGCCTGGAGTGCTGGGACAGGGGAGGGTCAGCCCCAGCATTTT. Translation: CAWSAGTGEGQPQHF. The whole variable domain, filled in from reference TRBV30 and TRBJ1-5, reads SQTIHQWPATLVQPVGSPLSLECTVEGTSNPNLYWYRQAAGRGLQLLFYSVGIGQISSEVPQNLSASRPQDRQFILSSKKLLLSDSGFYLCAWSAGTGEGQPQHFGDGTRLSIL.

This chain joins TRBV6-5 and TRBJ2-7, with 7 positions matching TRBD1. The germline V gene has CDR1 MNHEY and CDR2 SVGAGI. CDR3 length equals 12 residues. V lost 7 bases to trimming and J lost 4 bases; unmatched junction nucleotides: 4. The CDR3 protein is CASIRGWYEQYF. As DNA, the CDR3 is TGTGCCAGCATCAGGGGGTGGTACGAGCAGTACTTC.

This clone was observed a handful of times. This chain joins TRBV4-3 and TRBJ1-2, with D uncertain. The V end was cut by 0 bases, the J end by 7 bases, with 9 bases between. CDR3 length: 13 residues. The germline V gene has CDR1 LGHNA and CDR2 YSLEER. The CDR3, as DNA: TGCGCCAGCAGCCAAGATTCGAGGGCTGGCTACACCTTC. Translating it yields CASSQDSRAGYTF.